This passage covers 22 T cell receptor beta chains from one sample sequenced in a study of T cells after yellow fever vaccination. One entry per CDR3 protein results from TCRdb running MiXCR on the 5' RACE reads. The sample consists of a few hundred thousand distinct CDR3 sequences, 17% of them appearing once. The sequencing used PBMCs, collected around 5 days after the first yellow fever vaccination. These receptors were taken from a man aged 18 to 35 who received the YFV17D yellow fever vaccine.

J is TRBJ1-5 and V is TRBV27, with D perhaps TRBD1 (6 bases). The CDR3 extends over 15 amino acids. V lost 6 bases to trimming and J lost 0 bases, with 12 bases between them. CDR1 is MNHEY, CDR2 SMNVEV, per germline (reference sequence). For the CDR3, the DNA is TGTGCCAGCAGCTTTACAGGGTATAGCAATCAGCCCCAGCATTTT. Its translation is CASSFTGYSNQPQHF.

This clonotype occurred a few times. The rearrangement uses TRBV20-1 and TRBJ2-1, with 8 bases matching TRBD2. Trimming removed 7 bases from V and 4 bases from J; junction bases left unmatched: 9. This CDR3 comprises 14 residues. Per the germline V gene, CDR1 is DFQATT and CDR2 is SNEGSKA (reference sequence). The CDR3 DNA is TGCAGTGAAAAGGGTAGCGGGGTATACAATGAGCAGTTCTTC. Its translation is CSEKGSGVYNEQFF.

This clonotype was seen ten or more times. The chain uses TRBV7-2 and TRBJ2-3; possibly TRBD1 or TRBD2 for D (6 bases each). V was trimmed by 5 bases and J by 7 bases, leaving 13 bases between them. This CDR3 comprises 13 residues. In germline, CDR1 is SGHTA, CDR2 FQGNSA. As DNA, the CDR3 is TGTGCCAGCAGCGCGCCGGGGGCGAATACGCAGTATTTT. Its protein product is CASSAPGANTQYF.

V is TRBV7-9 and J is TRBJ2-1; D is unclear. V dropped 10 bases and J dropped 2 bases, with 15 bases sitting between them. This CDR3 has 14 residues. Looked up from germline, CDR1 is SEHNR and CDR2 is FQNEAQ (reference sequence). The CDR3 region has the DNA TGTGCCACATCCCATTACCAGACCTACAATGAGCAGTTCTTC. Its protein product is CATSHYQTYNEQFF.

In its sample, this clonotype was seen a few times. The gene calls are TRBV20-1 and TRBJ2-7; D tentatively reads TRBD1 or TRBD2 (6 bases each). Germline assignment: CDR1 DFQATT and CDR2 SNEGSKA (reference sequence). The V gene lost 6 bases and the J gene lost 0 bases, with 15 bases spanning the gap. The CDR3 totals 14 residues. The CDR3 loop is CSAGGHVSSYEQYV. In nucleotides, the CDR3 is TGCAGTGCCGGGGGACACGTCAGCTCCTACGAGCAGTACGTC.

This rearrangement joins TRBV5-4 to TRBJ2-3, with 7 bases identical to TRBD2. CDR1 and CDR2 (germline): SGHNT, YYREEE (reference sequence). The CDR3 is 14 amino acids. The ends lost 1 base at V and 4 bases at J; junction bases unmatched: 3. CDR3 nucleotide sequence: TGTGCCAGCAGCTTGTCCACTAGCGCAGATACGCAGTATTTT. Translation: CASSLSTSADTQYF.

This clonotype was counted between two and nine times. The chain combines TRBV6-1 with TRBJ1-1; no clear D gene. CDR3 length equals 13 residues. The germline V gene has CDR1 MNHNS and CDR2 SASEGT. V lost 6 bases and J lost 3, with 11 bases in between. DNA for the CDR3: TGTGCCAGCAGCGACGGGAGGTACACTGAAGCTTTCTTT. Amino acids: CASSDGRYTEAFF.

A few counts support this clonotype. J is TRBJ2-1 and V is TRBV5-1, with 8 bases lining up with TRBD2. CDR3 length: 16 amino acids. The trim removed 0 bases at V and 4 bases at J, leaving 6 bases unmatched. Germline V gives CDR1 SGHRS, CDR2 YFSETQ. The CDR3 protein is CASSLEPASGYNEQFF. CDR3 sequence (DNA): TGCGCCAGCAGCTTGGAGCCGGCTAGCGGGTACAATGAGCAGTTCTTC.

The V gene is TRBV15, the J gene TRBJ2-1, with D uncertain. The V gene lost 1 base and the J gene lost 0 bases, with 7 bases spanning the gap. Germline loops: CDR1 LNHNV, CDR2 YYDKDF (reference sequence). The CDR3 sequence is 15 residues long. In DNA form, the CDR3 reads TGTGCCACCAGCAGAGCCCTAGGCTCCTACAATGAGCAGTTCTTC. Encoded protein: CATSRALGSYNEQFF. The entire variable domain, with the rest obtained from reference TRBV15 and TRBJ2-1, is as follows: DAMVIQNPRYQVTQFGKPVTLSCSQTLNHNVMYWYQQKSSQAPKLLFHYYDKDFNNEADTPDNFQSRRPNTSFCFLDIRSPGLGDTAMYLCATSRALGSYNEQFFGPGTRLTVL.

There are a few counts of this clonotype. The chain has TRBV20-1 and TRBJ2-3; 8 bases line up with TRBD2. Germline values: CDR1 DFQATT, CDR2 SNEGSKA (reference sequence). V lost 0 bases to trimming and J lost 4 bases; unmatched junction nucleotides: 6. The CDR3 has 15 amino acids. The CDR3 nucleotides are TGCAGTGCTAGAGAGGCGGGACTAGACTCAGATACGCAGTATTTT. Translation: CSAREAGLDSDTQYF.

The chain joins TRBV30 to TRBJ2-5; weak D call: TRBD2 (6 bases). The germline gives CDR1 GTSNPN, CDR2 SVGIG (reference sequence). The CDR3 is 15 residues long. V was cut by 3 bases and J by 3 bases, with 17 bases left in between. The CDR3 nucleotides read TGTGCCTGGAGCGCCCCGTCGGAGGGTAAAGAGACCCAGTACTTC. Translated: CAWSAPSEGKETQYF.

The rearrangement joins TRBV16 to TRBJ1-2, with D hard to call. Germline CDR1 is KGHSY and CDR2 is FQNENV. The CDR3 has 12 residues. V gave up 0 bases and J gave up 4 bases, with 3 bases separating them. CDR3 in amino acids: CASSQSIYGYTF. CDR3 DNA: TGTGCCAGCAGCCAATCGATCTATGGCTACACCTTC.

V usage is TRBV2 and J usage is TRBJ2-3; D is uncertain. The V and J ends lost 10 bases and 3 bases respectively, with 11 bases between them. The germline V gene encodes CDR1 SNHLY and CDR2 FYNNEI. This CDR3 is built from 12 residues. CDR3 coding DNA: TGTGCCACCGCCCCTCGGACAGATACGCAGTATTTT. This gives the protein CATAPRTDTQYF.

The gene calls are TRBV7-2 and TRBJ1-5; D is possibly TRBD1 (5 bases). CDR1 is SGHTA and CDR2 is FQGNSA in the germline V gene. This CDR3 contains 15 residues. V lost 4 bases to trimming and J lost 2 bases, with 12 bases between them. This CDR3 is CASSSEPGGNQPQHF. The CDR3 region has the DNA TGTGCCAGCAGCTCGGAACCGGGGGGCAATCAGCCCCAGCATTTT.

This clonotype was observed at least ten times. CDR3 coding DNA: TGCGCCAGCAGCTTGGAATACGGGGGGGCAGGAGATACGCAGTATTTT. It specifies CASSLEYGGAGDTQYF. V gene TRBV5-1 combines with J gene TRBJ2-3; TRBD2 agrees at 8 bases. The CDR3 covers 16 residues. Germline lookup yields CDR1 SGHRS and CDR2 YFSETQ. V lost 0 bases, J lost 5 bases, and 8 bases stayed unmatched.

This clonotype came up a few times. The genes are TRBV6-1 and TRBJ2-5; D is uncertain. Germline V lookup: CDR1 MNHNS, CDR2 SASEGT. This CDR3 spans 12 amino acids. Trimming left V 2 bases short and J 5 bases short, with 6 bases between. The CDR3 protein is CASSEQLETQYF. The CDR3 nucleotides are TGTGCCAGCAGTGAACAACTGGAGACCCAGTACTTC.

Ten or more counts support this clonotype. The V call is TRBV7-3, the J call TRBJ2-2, with D unclear. Germline lookup yields CDR1 SGHTA and CDR2 FQGTGA. The ends were cut back, 5 bases at V and 5 bases at J, with 6 bases in the middle. CDR3 length equals 12 residues. CDR3: CASSTRTGELFF. The CDR3 nucleotides read TGTGCCAGCAGCACAAGGACCGGGGAGCTGTTTTTT.

There are a few counts of this clonotype. The chain uses TRBV2 and TRBJ2-1; no reliable D call. Trimming pared 2 bases from V and 12 bases from J, leaving 14 bases between. CDR3 length: 13 amino acids. Germline V lookup: CDR1 SNHLY, CDR2 FYNNEI. The DNA for the CDR3 is TGTGCCAGCAGTGAACCGCTAAATCAGAGGCAGTTCTTC. Its translation: CASSEPLNQRQFF.

This clonotype was counted between two and nine times. The chain links TRBV6-1 to TRBJ1-2; D uncertain. Looked up from germline, CDR1 is MNHNS and CDR2 is SASEGT. V lost 5 bases to trimming and J lost 3 bases, with 13 bases between them. This CDR3 is 14 amino acids long. The CDR3 DNA reads as TGTGCCAGCAGTCCCTACAGCCCAGACTATGGCTACACCTTC. Translating it yields CASSPYSPDYGYTF.

This clonotype has only a few counts. The chain couples TRBV24-1 to TRBJ1-1, with D perhaps matching TRBD1 (6 bases). Trimming took off 12 bases at V and 4 bases at J, with 17 bases between the two ends. The CDR3 loop spans 13 amino acids. Germline-derived CDR1 and CDR2 are KGHDR and SFDVKD. The CDR3 nucleotides are TGTGCCCGAATCTTCGGGGGCGGCACTGAAGCTTTCTTT. Residues: CARIFGGGTEAFF.

V gene TRBV7-9 combines with J gene TRBJ2-1; maybe TRBD1 (6 bases). Between the trimmed V and J ends, which lost 3 bases and 0 bases, there was a span of 12 bases. Germline V gene data show CDR1 as SEHNR and CDR2 as FQNEAQ (reference sequence). The CDR3 runs to 16 residues. The CDR3: CASSFQPGASYNEQFF. The CDR3 DNA reads TGTGCCAGCAGCTTCCAGCCAGGGGCCTCCTACAATGAGCAGTTCTTC.

This clonotype was counted at least ten times. The chain has TRBV6-2 or TRBV6-3 and TRBJ1-5; D gene uncertain. The CDR3 loop spans 13 amino acids. Germline-derived CDR1 and CDR2 are MNHEY and SVGEGT. The V end was cut by 8 bases, the J end by 4 bases, with 12 bases between. The DNA for the CDR3 is TGTGCCAGCTGGGTGGGAGCGAATCAGCCCCAGCATTTT. Translation: CASWVGANQPQHF.